This note documents a single TCR beta chain sequence. These data come from a study of identical twins. TCRdb independently ran MiXCR on the 5' RACE reads; one entry per CDR3 protein. The sample lists about 530,000 distinct CDR3 sequences, about 16% seen once, with nearly 0.45% in the top ten. This CDR3 spans 14 amino acids. Germline values: CDR1 ENHRY, CDR2 SYGVKD. V was pared by 6 bases and J by 0 bases, with 9 bases between. These sequences were also reported in another study, on yellow fever vaccine responses in identical twins.

The V gene is TRBV10-3, the J gene TRBJ2-1; tentative D call: TRBD1 (5 bases). The specimen was CD4+ T cells sorted from blood. The TCR sequence derives from a young woman in good health. This CDR3 reads CAIRQGLSYNEQFF. The CDR3 DNA reads TGTGCCATCAGGCAGGGTCTCTCCTACAATGAGCAGTTCTTC.